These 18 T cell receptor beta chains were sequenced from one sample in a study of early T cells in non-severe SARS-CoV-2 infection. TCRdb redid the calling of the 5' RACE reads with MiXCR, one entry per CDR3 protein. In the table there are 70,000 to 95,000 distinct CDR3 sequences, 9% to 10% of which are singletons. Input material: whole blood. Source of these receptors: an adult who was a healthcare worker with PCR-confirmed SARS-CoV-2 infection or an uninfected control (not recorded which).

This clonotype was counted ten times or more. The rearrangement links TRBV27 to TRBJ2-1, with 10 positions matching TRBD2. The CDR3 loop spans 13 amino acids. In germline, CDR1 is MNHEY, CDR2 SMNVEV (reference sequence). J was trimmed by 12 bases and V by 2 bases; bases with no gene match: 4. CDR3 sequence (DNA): TGTGCCAGCAGTTTAGGAATAGCGGGAGGGCAGTTCTTC. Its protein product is CASSLGIAGGQFF.

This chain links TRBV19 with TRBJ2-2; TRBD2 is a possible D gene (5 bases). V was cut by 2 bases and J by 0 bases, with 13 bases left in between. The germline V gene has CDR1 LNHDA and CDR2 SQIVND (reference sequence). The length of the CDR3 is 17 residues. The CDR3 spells CASSIYFSGTNTGELFF. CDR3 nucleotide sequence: TGTGCCAGTAGTATATATTTCTCGGGGACGAACACCGGGGAGCTGTTTTTT.

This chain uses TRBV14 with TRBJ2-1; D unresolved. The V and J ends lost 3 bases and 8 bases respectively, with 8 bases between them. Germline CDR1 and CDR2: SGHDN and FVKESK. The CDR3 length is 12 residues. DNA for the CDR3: TGTGCCAGCAGCCAGTTTGGGGATGAGCAGTTCTTC. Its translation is CASSQFGDEQFF.

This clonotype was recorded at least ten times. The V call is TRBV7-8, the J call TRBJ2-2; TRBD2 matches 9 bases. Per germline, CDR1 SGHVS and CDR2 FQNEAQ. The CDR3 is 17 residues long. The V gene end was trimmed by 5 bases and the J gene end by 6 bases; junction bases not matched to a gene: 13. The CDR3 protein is CASSPHLSGSMAGELFF. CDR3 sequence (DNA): TGTGCCAGCAGCCCCCACCTTAGCGGGAGTATGGCCGGGGAGCTGTTTTTT.

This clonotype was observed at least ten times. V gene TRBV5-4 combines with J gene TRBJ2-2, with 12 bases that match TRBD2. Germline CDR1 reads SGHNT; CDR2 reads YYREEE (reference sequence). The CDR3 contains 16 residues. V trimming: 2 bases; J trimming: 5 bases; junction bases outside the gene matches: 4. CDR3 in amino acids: CASSLWLAGGTGELFF. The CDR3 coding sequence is TGTGCCAGCAGCTTATGGCTAGCGGGAGGGACCGGGGAGCTGTTTTTT.

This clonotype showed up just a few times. The CDR3 DNA follows: TGCGCCAGCAGCCTATCGTCAACGAACACCGGGGAGCTGTTTTTT. This sequence encodes CASSLSSTNTGELFF. V gene TRBV5-1 combines with J gene TRBJ2-2; D gene ambiguous. Trimming pared 4 bases from V and 0 bases from J, leaving 10 bases between. The germline gives CDR1 SGHRS, CDR2 YFSETQ. The CDR3 has 15 amino acids.

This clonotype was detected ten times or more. The CDR3 DNA reads TGCAGTGCTCGGACAGGAGGGAACACTGAAGCTTTCTTT. This sequence encodes CSARTGGNTEAFF. V gene TRBV20-1 combines with J gene TRBJ1-1; TRBD1 aligns across 7 bases. Trimming cost V 5 bases and J 1 base; bases outside gene matches: 4. Germline values: CDR1 DFQATT, CDR2 SNEGSKA (reference sequence). The CDR3 sequence is 13 residues long.

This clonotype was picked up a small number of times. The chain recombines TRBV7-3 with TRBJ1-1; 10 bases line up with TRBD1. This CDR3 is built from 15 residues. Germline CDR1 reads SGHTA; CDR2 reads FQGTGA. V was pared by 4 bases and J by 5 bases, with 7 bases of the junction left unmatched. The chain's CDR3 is CASSSTGQGWTEAFF. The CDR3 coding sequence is TGTGCCAGCAGCTCTACGGGACAGGGGTGGACTGAAGCTTTCTTT.

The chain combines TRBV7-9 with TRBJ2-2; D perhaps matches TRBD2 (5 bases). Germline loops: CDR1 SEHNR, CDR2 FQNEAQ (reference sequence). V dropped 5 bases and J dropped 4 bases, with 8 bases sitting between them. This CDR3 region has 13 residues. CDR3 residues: CASSPGGTGELFF. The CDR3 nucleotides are TGTGCCAGCAGCCCCGGAGGCACCGGGGAGCTGTTTTTT.

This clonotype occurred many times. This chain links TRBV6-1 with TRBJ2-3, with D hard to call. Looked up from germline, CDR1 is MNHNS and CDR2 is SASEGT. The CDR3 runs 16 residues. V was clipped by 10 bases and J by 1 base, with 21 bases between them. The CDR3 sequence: CATLNGRVGGTDTQYF. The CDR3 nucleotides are TGTGCCACCCTAAACGGGCGAGTTGGGGGCACAGATACGCAGTATTTT.

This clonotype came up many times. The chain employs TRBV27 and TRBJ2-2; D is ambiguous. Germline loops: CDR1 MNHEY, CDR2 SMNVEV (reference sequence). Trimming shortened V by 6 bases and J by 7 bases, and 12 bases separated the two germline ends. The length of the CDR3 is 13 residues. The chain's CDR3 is CASSPGTVGELFF. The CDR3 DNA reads TGTGCCAGCAGCCCCGGAACCGTCGGGGAGCTGTTTTTT.

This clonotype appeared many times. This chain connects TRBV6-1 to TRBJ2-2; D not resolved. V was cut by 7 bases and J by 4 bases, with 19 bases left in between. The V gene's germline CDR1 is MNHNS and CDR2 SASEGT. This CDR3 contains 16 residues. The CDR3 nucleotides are TGTGCCAGCATTGACTCACCTTCTCTACTCACCGGGGAGCTGTTTTTT. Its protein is CASIDSPSLLTGELFF.

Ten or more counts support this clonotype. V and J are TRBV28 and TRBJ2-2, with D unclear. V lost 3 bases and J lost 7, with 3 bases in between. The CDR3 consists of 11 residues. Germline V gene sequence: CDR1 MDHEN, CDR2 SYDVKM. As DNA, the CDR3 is TGTGCCAGCAGTTTGATCGGGGAGCTGTTTTTT. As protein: CASSLIGELFF.

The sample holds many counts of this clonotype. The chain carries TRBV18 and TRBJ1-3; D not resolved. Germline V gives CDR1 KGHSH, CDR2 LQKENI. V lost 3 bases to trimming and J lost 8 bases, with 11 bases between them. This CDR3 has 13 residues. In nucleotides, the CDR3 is TGTGCCAGCTCACCGTCAGAGTCAGACACCATATATTTT. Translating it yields CASSPSESDTIYF.

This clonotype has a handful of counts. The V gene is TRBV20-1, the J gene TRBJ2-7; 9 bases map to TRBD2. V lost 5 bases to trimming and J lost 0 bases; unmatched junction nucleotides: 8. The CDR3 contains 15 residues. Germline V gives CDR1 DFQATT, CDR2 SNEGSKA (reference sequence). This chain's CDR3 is CSAFPLAGSSYEQYF. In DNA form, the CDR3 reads TGCAGTGCTTTCCCCCTAGCGGGGTCCTCCTACGAGCAGTACTTC.

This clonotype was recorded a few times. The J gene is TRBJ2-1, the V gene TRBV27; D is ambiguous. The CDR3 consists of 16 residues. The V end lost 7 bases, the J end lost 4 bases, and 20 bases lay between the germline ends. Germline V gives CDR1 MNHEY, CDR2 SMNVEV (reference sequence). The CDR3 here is CASIPVPGAPYNEQFF. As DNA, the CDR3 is TGTGCCAGCATTCCAGTCCCCGGAGCGCCTTACAATGAGCAGTTCTTC.

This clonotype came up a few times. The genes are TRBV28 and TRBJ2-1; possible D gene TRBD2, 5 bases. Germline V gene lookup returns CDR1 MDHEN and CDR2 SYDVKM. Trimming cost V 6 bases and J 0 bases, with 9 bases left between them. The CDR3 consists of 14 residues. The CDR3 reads CASRGSDSYNEQFF. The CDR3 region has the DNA TGTGCCAGCAGGGGTAGCGACTCCTACAATGAGCAGTTCTTC.

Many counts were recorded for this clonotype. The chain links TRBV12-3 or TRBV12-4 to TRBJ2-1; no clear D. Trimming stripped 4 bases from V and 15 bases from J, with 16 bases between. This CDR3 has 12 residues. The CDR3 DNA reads TGTGCCAGCAGTTCAGACGGCTATTCTCGGTTCTTC. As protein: CASSSDGYSRFF.